One sample yielded the 31 T cell receptor beta chains listed below, sequenced in a study of blood T cell repertoires in COVID-19. Clones were sequenced by immunoSEQ multiplex PCR, and TCRdb holds only the in-frame ones, with some missing. The sample consists of 150,000 to 180,000 clones, around 79% of them appearing once. The sample was peripheral blood. All receptors come from a man aged 80 or over with acute or convalescent COVID-19.

The chain is built from TRBV9 and TRBJ2-2, with 8 bases matching TRBD1. Germline V gives CDR1 SGDLS, CDR2 YYNGEE. V gave up 3 bases and J gave up 1 base; unmatched junction bases: 5. The CDR3 loop spans 16 amino acids. CDR3 DNA: TGTGCCAGCAGCGCGACAGGGGCTTTGAACACCGGGGAGCTGTTTTTT. It codes for CASSATGALNTGELFF. The full variable domain, with the rest looked up from reference TRBV9 and TRBJ2-2, is DSGVTQTPKHLITATGQRVTLRCSPRSGDLSVYWYQQSLDQGLQFLIQYYNGEERAKGNILERFSAQQFPDLHSELNLSSLELGDSALYFCASSATGALNTGELFFGEGSRLTVL.

The CDR3 here is CASSLGSAYNEQFF. The CDR3 region has the DNA TGTGCCAGCAGCTTAGGCAGTGCCTACAATGAGCAGTTCTTC. The chain joins TRBV7-9 to TRBJ2-1; D unresolved. Trimming took off 1 base at V and 2 bases at J, with 6 bases between the two ends. CDR3 length: 14 amino acids. Germline CDR1 is SEHNR and CDR2 is FQNEAQ (reference sequence). Variable domain in full (rest from reference TRBV7-9 and TRBJ2-1): DTGVSQNPRHKITKRGQNVTFRCDPISEHNRLYWYRQTLGQGPEFLTYFQNEAQLEKSRLLSDRFSAERPKGSFSTLEIQRTEQGDSAMYLCASSLGSAYNEQFFGPGTRLTVL.

This rearrangement joins TRBV11-2 to TRBJ2-1; no reliable D call. The germline CDR1 and CDR2 sequences are SGHAT and FQNNGV. The length of the CDR3 is 12 residues. V was clipped by 5 bases and J by 12 bases, with 14 bases between them. The DNA for the CDR3 is TGTGCCAGCAGCCTAATAGCAGAGAGGCAGTTCTTC. Its protein product is CASSLIAERQFF.

For this clone: The same CDR3 arises from other DNA sequences in this sample as well. The CDR3 DNA reads TGTGCCAGCAGTTCCCAGGGGGATACGCAGTATTTT. Its translation is CASSSQGDTQYF. The chain recombines TRBV27 with TRBJ2-3; a possible D gene is TRBD1 (6 bases). This CDR3 is built from 12 residues. V gave up 4 bases and J gave up 6 bases, with 8 bases separating them. Germline CDR1 and CDR2: MNHEY and SMNVEV (reference sequence).

This clone was recorded once. V usage is TRBV2 and J usage is TRBJ2-3; D is perhaps TRBD1 (6 bases). This CDR3 contains 14 residues. Germline V gene data show CDR1 as SNHLY and CDR2 as FYNNEI. Trimming stripped 6 bases from V and 0 bases from J, with 10 bases between. DNA of the CDR3: TGTGCCAGCAGGCAGCAGGGGAGCACAGATACGCAGTATTTT. Translated, it gives CASRQQGSTDTQYF.

J is TRBJ2-5 and V is TRBV19, with D possibly TRBD1 on 5 matching bases. The CDR3 is 15 amino acids. Germline assignment: CDR1 LNHDA and CDR2 SQIVND (reference sequence). Trimming cost V 3 bases and J 2 bases, with 13 bases left between them. CDR3 in DNA: TGTGCCAGTAGTATCAGGGTTGGGAAACAAGAGACCCAGTACTTC. This codes for CASSIRVGKQETQYF.

This clone was recorded a few times. The V gene is TRBV5-1, the J gene TRBJ1-2; D ambiguous. This CDR3 contains 13 residues. V gave up 6 bases and J gave up 5 bases, with 14 bases separating them. The germline V gene encodes CDR1 SGHRS and CDR2 YFSETQ. CDR3 sequence reads: CASTPRGGYGYTF. The CDR3 DNA reads TGCGCCAGCACTCCCCGGGGAGGGTATGGCTACACCTTC. Full variable domain (missing parts from reference TRBV5-1 and TRBJ1-2): KAGVTQTPRYLIKTRGQQVTLSCSPISGHRSVSWYQQTPGQGLQFLFEYFSETQRNKGNFPGRFSGRQFSNSRSEMNVSTLELGDSALYLCASTPRGGYGYTFGSGTRLTVV.

This clone was seen a few times. The rearrangement uses TRBV11-3 and TRBJ1-1; perhaps TRBD1 as D (5 bases). V dropped 6 bases and J dropped 4 bases, with 12 bases sitting between them. This CDR3 region has 13 residues. Germline CDR1 reads SGHNT; CDR2 reads YENEEA. CDR3 in amino acids: CASSGAGFTEAFF. The CDR3 DNA follows: TGTGCCAGCAGTGGGGCGGGATTCACTGAAGCTTTCTTT.

The chain is built from TRBV6-2 or TRBV6-3 and TRBJ1-2, with unresolved D. Trimming took off 2 bases at V and 5 bases at J, with 9 bases between the two ends. In germline, CDR1 is MNHEY, CDR2 SVGEGT. CDR3 length equals 13 residues. The CDR3 loop reads CASSYQVGYGYTF. DNA for the CDR3: TGTGCCAGCAGTTACCAGGTCGGATATGGCTACACCTTC.

This sequence joins TRBV20-1 and TRBJ1-5, with TRBD1 matching over 8 bases. This CDR3 contains 13 residues. V lost 3 bases to trimming and J lost 7 bases; unmatched junction nucleotides: 5. Germline assignment: CDR1 DFQATT and CDR2 SNEGSKA (reference sequence). As DNA, the CDR3 is TGCAGTGCTAGTCACAGGGGGAACCAGCCCCAGCATTTT. The encoded protein is CSASHRGNQPQHF.

This clone occurred many times. The chain has TRBV10-3 and TRBJ1-5; D gene unclear. Germline values: CDR1 ENHRY, CDR2 SYGVKD. This CDR3 comprises 14 residues. The V and J ends lost 8 bases and 10 bases respectively, with 21 bases between them. The CDR3 loop reads CAIAPGIVGSPQHF. The CDR3 nucleotides read TGTGCCATCGCCCCGGGAATAGTGGGATCTCCCCAGCATTTT.

The chain joins TRBV10-1 to TRBJ1-2, with D possibly being TRBD1 (6 bases). CDR1 and CDR2 (germline): WNHNN, SYGVQD (reference sequence). V lost 8 bases to trimming and J lost 4 bases, with 11 bases between them. The CDR3 runs to 12 residues. The chain's CDR3 is CASSTGPYGYTF. CDR3 nucleotides: TGCGCCAGCTCGACAGGTCCCTATGGCTACACCTTC.

V gene TRBV3-1 (or the pseudogene TRBV3-2) combines with J gene TRBJ1-2; D not certain. The germline V gene has CDR1 LGHDT and CDR2 YNNKEL (reference sequence). Trimming shortened V by 0 bases and J by 10 bases, and 9 bases separated the two germline ends. CDR3 length equals 12 residues. CDR3 in amino acids: CASSQDEGFYTF. The DNA for the CDR3 is TGTGCCAGCAGCCAAGATGAGGGATTCTACACCTTC.

The chain recombines TRBV3-1 (or the pseudogene TRBV3-2) with TRBJ1-3, with TRBD1 identical over 7 bases. The CDR3 has 17 residues. After removal of 2 bases from V and 0 bases from J, the junction contained 7 bases not matched to a gene. The germline V gene encodes CDR1 LGHDT and CDR2 YNNKEL (reference sequence). The chain's CDR3 is CASSQHPGQRSGNTIYF. The CDR3 nucleotides are TGTGCCAGCAGCCAACACCCGGGACAGCGCTCTGGAAACACCATATATTTT.

The chain uses TRBV25-1 and TRBJ1-2; D perhaps matches TRBD1 (5 bases). Germline V gene lookup returns CDR1 MGHDK and CDR2 SYGVNS. The CDR3 runs 14 residues. Trimming removed 4 bases at V and 6 bases at J, with 15 bases between. The CDR3 nucleotides read TGTGCCAGCAGTGGAGACGTACCCAGGGATGGCTACACCTTC. It encodes CASSGDVPRDGYTF.

V usage is TRBV10-1 and J usage is TRBJ2-1, with 9 bases that match TRBD1. V dropped 2 bases and J dropped 0; count of bases not matched to a gene: 8. Germline V gene sequence: CDR1 WNHNN, CDR2 SYGVQD (reference sequence). The CDR3 runs to 18 residues. As DNA, the CDR3 is TGCGCCAGCAGTGAGAGGACAGGGGTGATAAGCTCCTACAATGAGCAGTTCTTC. Its protein is CASSERTGVISSYNEQFF.

The rearrangement joins TRBV10-3 to TRBJ2-5, with TRBD1 matching 8 bases. This CDR3 spans 15 amino acids. Germline CDR1 reads ENHRY; CDR2 reads SYGVKD. V was clipped by 3 bases and J by 7 bases; unmatched bases: 10. CDR3 amino acids: CAISEGTGQSWTQYF. CDR3 DNA sequence: TGTGCCATCAGTGAAGGGACAGGCCAGAGTTGGACCCAGTACTTC.

The rearrangement links TRBV5-1 to TRBJ1-3; D may be TRBD1 (6 bases). Per the germline V gene, CDR1 is SGHRS and CDR2 is YFSETQ. V lost 6 bases and J lost 1, with 14 bases in between. This CDR3 contains 15 residues. The chain's CDR3 is CASTLGGASGNTIYF. The CDR3 DNA follows: TGCGCCAGCACTCTGGGGGGGGCTTCTGGAAACACCATATATTTT.

The chain recombines TRBV2 with TRBJ1-4; possible D gene TRBD1, 5 bases. CDR3 size: 13 residues. The V end lost 6 bases, the J end lost 8 bases, and 13 bases lay between the germline ends. Germline CDR1 and CDR2: SNHLY and FYNNEI. The CDR3 loop is CASRGTTAEKLFF. The CDR3 DNA sequence: TGTGCCAGCAGAGGGACTACAGCGGAAAAACTGTTTTTT.

V is TRBV6-5 and J is TRBJ2-4, with 9 bases identical to TRBD1. Trimming at V came to 7 bases and at J to 4 bases, leaving 5 bases not matched to a gene. The length of the CDR3 is 14 residues. Looked up from germline, CDR1 is MNHEY and CDR2 is SVGAGI. This chain's CDR3 is CASNRDREKNIQYF. The CDR3 DNA reads as TGTGCCAGCAACCGGGACAGGGAGAAAAACATTCAGTACTTC.

The rearrangement joins TRBV3-1 (or the pseudogene TRBV3-2) to TRBJ2-7; 10 bases fit TRBD2. Per germline, CDR1 LGHDT and CDR2 YNNKEL (reference sequence). The CDR3 loop spans 15 amino acids. With 4 bases clipped from V and 0 bases from J, the junction kept 3 bases outside the gene matches. The CDR3 reads CASSLSGGRSYEQYF. Written as DNA, the CDR3 is TGTGCCAGCAGCCTTAGCGGGGGGCGCTCCTACGAGCAGTACTTC.

Turning to this clone: Germline and junction disagree at one end, which may indicate a read error. The chain carries TRBV7-7 and TRBJ2-1; D may be TRBD1 (5 bases). The CDR3 is 17 amino acids. Germline assignment: CDR1 SSHAT and CDR2 FNYEAQ (reference sequence). CDR3 sequence: CASSFNSGPSSYNEQFF. The CDR3 DNA is TGTGCTAGCAGCTTTAATTCAGGGCCCTCCTCCTACAATGAGCAGTTCTTC.

This clone occurred once. This chain uses TRBV6-6 with TRBJ1-4, with 9 bases lining up with TRBD1. Per germline, CDR1 MNHNY and CDR2 SVGAGI (reference sequence). The CDR3 is 14 residues long. The trim removed 6 bases at V and 7 bases at J, leaving 6 bases unmatched. As DNA, the CDR3 is TGTGCCAGCAGCACCGACAGGGGGGGTGAAAAACTGTTTTTT. Its protein is CASSTDRGGEKLFF.

J is TRBJ1-4 and V is TRBV18; no firm D call. The V and J ends lost 0 bases and 7 bases respectively, with 6 bases between them. The CDR3 runs 13 residues. Germline loops: CDR1 KGHSH, CDR2 LQKENI. The CDR3 region has the DNA TGTGCCAGCTCACCACCAACAAGTGAAAAACTGTTTTTT. It yields the protein CASSPPTSEKLFF.

The CDR3 sequence is CASSTDSYEQYV. The CDR3 DNA is TGTGCCAGCTCGACAGATTCCTACGAGCAGTACGTC. The gene calls are TRBV18 and TRBJ2-7, with D perhaps TRBD1 (5 bases). The CDR3 totals 12 residues. The germline gives CDR1 KGHSH, CDR2 LQKENI. V was cut by 6 bases and J by 1 base, with 7 bases left in between.

This clone was observed a few times. The chain couples TRBV10-3 to TRBJ2-7, with 7 nucleotides matching TRBD1. CDR1 and CDR2 (germline): ENHRY, SYGVKD. The CDR3 is 14 amino acids. V lost 4 bases, J lost 6 bases, and 9 bases stayed unmatched. CDR3 loop: CAISGTGRASEQYF. The CDR3 DNA reads as TGTGCCATCAGTGGGACAGGACGGGCCTCCGAGCAGTACTTC.

V is TRBV30 and J is TRBJ2-7; 7 nucleotides match TRBD1. CDR3 length: 13 amino acids. Per the germline V gene, CDR1 is GTSNPN and CDR2 is SVGIG (reference sequence). V lost 5 bases to trimming and J lost 2 bases; unmatched junction nucleotides: 6. The CDR3 region has the DNA TGTGCCTGGTTATCCGGGACAGCCTACGAGCAGTACTTC. Its translation is CAWLSGTAYEQYF. The variable domain in full, completed from reference TRBV30 and TRBJ2-7, reads SQTIHQWPATLVQPVGSPLSLECTVEGTSNPNLYWYRQAAGRGLQLLFYSVGIGQISSEVPQNLSASRPQDRQFILSSKKLLLSDSGFYLCAWLSGTAYEQYFGPGTRLTVT.

The rearrangement links TRBV9 to TRBJ2-3; weak D call: TRBD2 (6 bases). V was clipped by 0 bases and J by 4 bases, with 15 bases between them. The germline CDR1 and CDR2 sequences are SGDLS and YYNGEE. The CDR3 loop spans 16 amino acids. The CDR3 loop is CASSVGRAATADTQYF. The DNA for the CDR3 is TGTGCCAGCAGCGTAGGGAGGGCAGCGACGGCAGATACGCAGTATTTT.

The gene calls are TRBV19 and TRBJ2-6, with a tentative D call TRBD1 (6 bases). Germline V CDR1 and CDR2: LNHDA, SQIVND (reference sequence). This CDR3 has 19 amino acids. V lost 3 bases to trimming and J lost 1 base, with 19 bases between them. CDR3 sequence reads: CASSIAWQGWFSGANVLTF. The CDR3 region has the DNA TGTGCCAGTAGTATTGCCTGGCAGGGGTGGTTTTCTGGGGCCAACGTCCTGACTTTC.

The chain is built from TRBV9 and TRBJ1-2, with TRBD1 matching 8 bases. In germline, CDR1 is SGDLS, CDR2 YYNGEE. This CDR3 has 16 residues. V lost 0 bases to trimming and J lost 1 base; unmatched junction nucleotides: 5. As DNA, the CDR3 is TGTGCCAGCAGCGTAGCAGGGGGCAGTTATAACTATGGCTACACCTTC. It yields the protein CASSVAGGSYNYGYTF. Supplemented by reference TRBV9 and TRBJ1-2, the full variable domain reads DSGVTQTPKHLITATGQRVTLRCSPRSGDLSVYWYQQSLDQGLQFLIQYYNGEERAKGNILERFSAQQFPDLHSELNLSSLELGDSALYFCASSVAGGSYNYGYTFGSGTRLTVV.

The sample holds one count of this clone. V usage is TRBV11-2 and J usage is TRBJ1-6; D is unclear. Deletions cut 1 base from V and 6 bases from J, with 7 bases between. This CDR3 contains 14 residues. Germline values: CDR1 SGHAT, CDR2 FQNNGV. CDR3: CASSLVPSNSPLHF. The CDR3 nucleotides read TGTGCCAGCAGCTTAGTACCGAGTAATTCACCCCTCCACTTT.